The next 20 T cell receptor beta chains were all read from a single sample in a study of cytomegalovirus exposure and HLA in healthy donors. PCR amplification relied on 60 Vbeta primers (plus 13 Jbeta primers). Libraries were prepared by immunoSEQ multiplex PCR; TCRdb keeps only in-frame clonotypes and omits some of them. The sample includes 100,000 or so clones, around four fifths of them seen just once. The sample was PBMCs. The receptors were gathered from a man between 35 and 55 years old in good health and CMV-seronegative.

There are a few counts of this clone. The chain employs TRBV7-9 and TRBJ2-3, with a possible D match to TRBD1 (6 bases). Per germline, CDR1 SEHNR and CDR2 FQNEAQ (reference sequence). V lost 2 bases, J lost 2 bases, and 14 bases lay in between. The length of the CDR3 is 16 residues. The CDR3 spells CASSLTIGQITDTQYF. In DNA form, the CDR3 reads TGTGCCAGCAGCTTAACGATCGGACAGATCACAGATACGCAGTATTTT.

The rearrangement links TRBV19 to TRBJ1-1; a possible D gene is TRBD1 (6 bases). Trimming took 2 bases from V and 5 from J, leaving 9 bases between them. The germline gives CDR1 LNHDA, CDR2 SQIVND (reference sequence). The CDR3 spans 13 residues. The CDR3 bases are TGTGCCAGTAGTATACAGGGGTGGACTGAAGCTTTCTTT. Protein product: CASSIQGWTEAFF.

Regarding this clone: One end of the junction is discordant with germline, which a read error may explain. This chain joins TRBV7-9 and TRBJ2-3; 7 bases match TRBD2. The CDR3 has 14 residues. CDR1 and CDR2 (germline): SEHNR, FQNEAQ (reference sequence). CDR3 bases: TGTTCCAGCAACTCGGGACTAAGCACAGATACGCAGTATTTT. This codes for CSSNSGLSTDTQYF.

This chain connects TRBV5-6 to TRBJ2-2; TRBD1 aligns across 10 bases. CDR3 size: 15 residues. Unmatched junction bases numbered 7, after V lost 6 bases and J lost 5 bases. Per germline, CDR1 SGHDT and CDR2 YYEEEE. Written as DNA, the CDR3 is TGTGCCAGCACGAAGACAGGGGGCGGGACCGGGGAGCTGTTTTTT. It translates to CASTKTGGGTGELFF.

CDR3 region: CASSFSGNNEKLFF. The CDR3 bases are TGTGCCAGCAGCTTTTCAGGGAATAATGAAAAACTGTTTTTT. The chain couples TRBV5-4 to TRBJ1-4; D might be TRBD1 (5 bases). In germline, CDR1 is SGHNT, CDR2 YYREEE (reference sequence). CDR3 length: 14 amino acids. V lost 2 bases and J lost 4, with 9 bases in between.

This sequence joins TRBV4-1 and TRBJ2-3; D call uncertain. Germline assignment: CDR1 MGHRA and CDR2 YSYEKL. Deletions cut 0 bases from V and 0 bases from J, with 10 bases between. CDR3 length equals 16 residues. CDR3 sequence (DNA): TGCGCCAGCAGCCAAGATCGGAGCTCAAGCACAGATACGCAGTATTTT. It specifies CASSQDRSSSTDTQYF.

This clone was counted a single time. This chain uses TRBV9 with TRBJ1-1; no clear D gene. CDR1 is SGDLS and CDR2 is YYNGEE in the germline V gene. V lost 3 bases and J 4 bases, leaving 13 bases between the germline ends. This CDR3 comprises 14 residues. The CDR3 reads CASSARLGSTEAFF. DNA for the CDR3: TGTGCCAGCAGCGCTCGACTCGGGAGCACTGAAGCTTTCTTT.

The J gene is TRBJ2-5, the V gene TRBV13; the D is unclear. The CDR3 sequence is 13 residues long. Germline V gene data show CDR1 as PRHDT and CDR2 as FYEKMQ (reference sequence). Trimming removed 4 bases from V and 3 bases from J, with 9 bases in between. The CDR3 spells CASSSYTKETQYF. CDR3 nucleotides: TGTGCCAGCAGCTCTTACACGAAAGAGACCCAGTACTTC.

The chain's CDR3 is CASSFSPTYEQYF. The CDR3 DNA reads as TGTGCCAGCAGTTTTTCCCCTACCTACGAGCAGTACTTC. V gene TRBV27 combines with J gene TRBJ2-7; no reliable D call. This CDR3 has 13 amino acids. CDR1 and CDR2 (germline): MNHEY, SMNVEV (reference sequence). V shed 3 bases and J shed 2 bases, with 8 bases lying between them.

This clone was recorded once. The CDR3 nucleotides read TGCGCCAGCAGCGAGACAGGGGCGCGCAATCAGCCCCAGCATTTT. Protein sequence: CASSETGARNQPQHF. The chain joins TRBV5-1 to TRBJ1-5, with 8 bases that match TRBD1. Germline CDR1 reads SGHRS; CDR2 reads YFSETQ. Losses at the gene ends were 4 bases for V and 2 bases for J; bases not matched to a gene: 5. The CDR3 extends over 15 amino acids.

The chain employs TRBV5-1 and TRBJ2-5, with 10 bases that match TRBD2. In germline, CDR1 is SGHRS, CDR2 YFSETQ. V gave up 4 bases and J gave up 1 base; unmatched junction bases: 10. The CDR3 totals 17 residues. CDR3: CASSPYTSGASQETQYF. Here the CDR3 DNA reads TGCGCCAGCAGCCCCTATACTAGCGGGGCTTCCCAAGAGACCCAGTACTTC. The variable domain in full, with the rest retrieved from reference TRBV5-1 and TRBJ2-5, is KAGVTQTPRYLIKTRGQQVTLSCSPISGHRSVSWYQQTPGQGLQFLFEYFSETQRNKGNFPGRFSGRQFSNSRSEMNVSTLELGDSALYLCASSPYTSGASQETQYFGPGTRLLVL.

The V gene is TRBV7-2, the J gene TRBJ2-4; possible D gene TRBD2, 5 bases. The germline V and J ends were trimmed by 2 bases and 0 bases, with 14 bases remaining between them. Germline-derived CDR1 and CDR2 are SGHTA and FQGNSA. The CDR3 runs 17 residues. The CDR3 is CASSLSGDSVAKNIQYF. The CDR3 nucleotides read TGTGCCAGCAGCTTAAGCGGAGACTCTGTAGCCAAAAACATTCAGTACTTC.

This clone was recorded once. The CDR3 nucleotides read TGTGCCAGCAGCTTCGGGGTTTGGAATGAGCAGTTCTTC. Protein product: CASSFGVWNEQFF. The rearrangement uses TRBV7-3 and TRBJ2-1, with TRBD2 as a possible D gene (5 bases). Trimming took off 3 bases at V and 7 bases at J, with 10 bases between the two ends. Germline loops: CDR1 SGHTA, CDR2 FQGTGA. This CDR3 comprises 13 residues.

This chain connects TRBV2 to TRBJ2-3, with D maybe TRBD1 (5 bases). From germline, CDR1 is SNHLY and CDR2 FYNNEI. This CDR3 has 13 amino acids. V was pared by 10 bases and J by 5 bases, with 16 bases between. The CDR3 nucleotides read TGTGCCACCACTCAGGGCCGTGAAGATACGCAGTATTTT. It encodes CATTQGREDTQYF.

This chain joins TRBV4-2 and TRBJ2-1; the match to TRBD2 covers 7 bases. CDR3 length: 16 residues. Germline values: CDR1 LGHNA, CDR2 YNFKEQ. J was trimmed by 10 bases and V by 4 bases; bases with no gene match: 16. The CDR3 region is CASSPTVGAGRPEQFF. The CDR3 DNA is TGTGCCAGCAGCCCCACGGTGGGAGCGGGGAGACCCGAGCAGTTCTTC.

The V call is TRBV7-6, the J call TRBJ2-6, with D possibly TRBD1 on 6 matching bases. Per germline, CDR1 SGHVS and CDR2 FNYEAQ. The V end was cut by 5 bases, the J end by 0 bases, with 11 bases between. CDR3 length: 16 amino acids. In DNA form, the CDR3 reads TGTGCCAGCAGCCCCCGGACAGTCTCTGGGGCCAACGTCCTGACTTTC. Translated: CASSPRTVSGANVLTF.

This clone was counted once. The chain carries TRBV7-6 and TRBJ2-2; possible D gene TRBD1, 5 bases. The V end lost 4 bases, the J end lost 4 bases, and 13 bases lay between the germline ends. The CDR3 sequence is 15 residues long. Germline CDR1 reads SGHVS; CDR2 reads FNYEAQ. The CDR3 loop is CASSSQGSGTGELFF. CDR3 DNA sequence: TGTGCCAGCAGCTCCCAGGGCTCCGGCACCGGGGAGCTGTTTTTT. The whole variable domain, filled in from reference TRBV7-6 and TRBJ2-2, reads GAGVSQSPRYKVTKRGQDVALRCDPISGHVSLYWYRQALGQGPEFLTYFNYEAQQDKSGLPNDRFSAERPEGSISTLTIQRTEQRDSAMYRCASSSQGSGTGELFFGEGSRLTVL.

This clone turned up a few times. The chain uses TRBV5-1 and TRBJ1-5; TRBD1 agrees at 7 bases. V lost 3 bases, J lost 4 bases, and 4 bases stayed unmatched. There are 14 residues in the CDR3. Germline CDR1 is SGHRS and CDR2 is YFSETQ. The CDR3: CASSWTGENQPQHF. The CDR3 region has the DNA TGCGCCAGCAGCTGGACAGGCGAAAATCAGCCCCAGCATTTT.

J is TRBJ2-5 and V is TRBV29-1; 9 nucleotides line up with TRBD2. V lost 0 bases and J lost 7; bases outside the gene matches: 15. Germline assignment: CDR1 SQVTM and CDR2 ANQGSEA. The CDR3 length is 17 residues. CDR3: CSVEDPVAAGGLATQYF. The CDR3 DNA sequence: TGCAGCGTTGAAGATCCGGTCGCGGCGGGGGGGCTGGCGACCCAGTACTTC.

This chain links TRBV5-1 with TRBJ2-1, with D perhaps matching TRBD2 (7 bases). The CDR3 is 16 residues long. V was clipped by 4 bases and J by 4 bases, with 18 bases between them. The germline gives CDR1 SGHRS, CDR2 YFSETQ. The CDR3 DNA sequence: TGCGCCAGCAGCCTGGAGGGGGAGGGAGAATACAATGAGCAGTTCTTC. Translating it yields CASSLEGEGEYNEQFF.